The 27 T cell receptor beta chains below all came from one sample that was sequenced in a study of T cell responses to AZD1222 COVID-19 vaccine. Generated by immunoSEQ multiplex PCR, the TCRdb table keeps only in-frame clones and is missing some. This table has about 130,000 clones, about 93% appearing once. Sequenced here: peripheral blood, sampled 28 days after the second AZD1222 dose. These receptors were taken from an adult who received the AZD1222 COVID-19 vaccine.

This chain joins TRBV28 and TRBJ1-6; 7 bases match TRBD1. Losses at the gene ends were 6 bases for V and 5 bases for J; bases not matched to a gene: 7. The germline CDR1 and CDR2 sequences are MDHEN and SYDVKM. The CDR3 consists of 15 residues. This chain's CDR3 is CASRGGDRDNSPLHF. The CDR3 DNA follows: TGTGCCAGCAGGGGGGGGGACAGAGATAATTCACCCCTCCACTTT.

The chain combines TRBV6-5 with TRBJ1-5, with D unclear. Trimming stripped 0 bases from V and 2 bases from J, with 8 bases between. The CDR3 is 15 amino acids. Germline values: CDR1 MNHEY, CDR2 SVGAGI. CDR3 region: CASSYSEQRNQPQHF. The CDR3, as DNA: TGTGCCAGCAGTTACTCGGAACAGCGCAATCAGCCCCAGCATTTT.

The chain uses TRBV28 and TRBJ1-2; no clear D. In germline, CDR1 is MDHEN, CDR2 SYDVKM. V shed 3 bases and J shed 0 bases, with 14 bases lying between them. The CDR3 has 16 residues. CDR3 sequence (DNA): TGTGCCAGCAGTTTTGATATAGCAGAACCTAACTATGGCTACACCTTC. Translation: CASSFDIAEPNYGYTF.

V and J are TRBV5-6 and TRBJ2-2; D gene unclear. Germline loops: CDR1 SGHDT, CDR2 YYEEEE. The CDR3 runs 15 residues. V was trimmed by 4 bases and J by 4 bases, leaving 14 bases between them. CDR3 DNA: TGTGCCAGCAGCGTGCTTACGGCCCTCACCGGGGAGCTGTTTTTT. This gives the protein CASSVLTALTGELFF.

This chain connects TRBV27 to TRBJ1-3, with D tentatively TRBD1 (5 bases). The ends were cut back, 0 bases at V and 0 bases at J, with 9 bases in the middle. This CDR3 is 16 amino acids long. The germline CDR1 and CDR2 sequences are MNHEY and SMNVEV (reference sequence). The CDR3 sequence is CASSLSGASSGNTIYF. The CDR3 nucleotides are TGTGCCAGCAGTTTATCAGGGGCGAGCTCTGGAAACACCATATATTTT.

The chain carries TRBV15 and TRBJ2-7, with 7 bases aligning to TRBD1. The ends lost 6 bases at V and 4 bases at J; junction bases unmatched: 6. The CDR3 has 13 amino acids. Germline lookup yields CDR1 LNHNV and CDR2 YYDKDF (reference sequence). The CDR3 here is CATSTPDRYEQYF. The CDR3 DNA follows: TGTGCCACCAGTACACCGGACAGGTACGAGCAGTACTTC.

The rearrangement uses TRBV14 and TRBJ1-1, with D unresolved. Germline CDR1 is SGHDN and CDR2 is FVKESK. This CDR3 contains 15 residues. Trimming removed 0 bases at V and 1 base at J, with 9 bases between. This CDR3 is CASSQEGLRNTEAFF. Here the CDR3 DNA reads TGTGCCAGCAGCCAAGAAGGGCTTCGGAACACTGAAGCTTTCTTT.

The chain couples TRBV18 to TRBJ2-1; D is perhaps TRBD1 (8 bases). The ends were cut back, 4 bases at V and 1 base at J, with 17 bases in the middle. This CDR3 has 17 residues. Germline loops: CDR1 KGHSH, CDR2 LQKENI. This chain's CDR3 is CASSRTGQGGSYNEQFF. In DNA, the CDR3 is TGTGCCAGCTCACGAACCGGACAGGGAGGGTCCTACAATGAGCAGTTCTTC.

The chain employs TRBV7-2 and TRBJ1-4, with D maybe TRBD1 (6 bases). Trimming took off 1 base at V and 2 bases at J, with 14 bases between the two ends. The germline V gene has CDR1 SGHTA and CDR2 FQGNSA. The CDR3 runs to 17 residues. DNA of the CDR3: TGTGCCAGCAGCTTAGGGTCGTGGGGGGCTACTAATGAAAAACTGTTTTTT. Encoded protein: CASSLGSWGATNEKLFF.

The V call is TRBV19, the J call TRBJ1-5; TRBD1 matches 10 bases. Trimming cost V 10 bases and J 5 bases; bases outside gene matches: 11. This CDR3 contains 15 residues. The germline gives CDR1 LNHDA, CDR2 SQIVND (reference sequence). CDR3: CATSGQGGLHQPQHF. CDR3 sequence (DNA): TGTGCCACATCCGGACAGGGGGGTTTGCATCAGCCCCAGCATTTT. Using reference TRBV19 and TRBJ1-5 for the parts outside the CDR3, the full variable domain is DGGITQSPKYLFRKEGQNVTLSCEQNLNHDAMYWYRQDPGQGLRLIYYSQIVNDFQKGDIAEGYSVSREKKESFPLTVTSAQKNPTAFYLCATSGQGGLHQPQHFGDGTRLSIL.

The CDR3 protein is CAWSNRGSLGQPQHF. DNA for the CDR3: TGTGCCTGGAGCAACAGGGGATCTCTAGGACAGCCCCAGCATTTT. The V gene is TRBV30, the J gene TRBJ1-5; 7 positions agree with TRBD1. In germline, CDR1 is GTSNPN, CDR2 SVGIG (reference sequence). Losses at the gene ends were 3 bases for V and 7 bases for J; bases not matched to a gene: 12. The CDR3 has 15 amino acids.

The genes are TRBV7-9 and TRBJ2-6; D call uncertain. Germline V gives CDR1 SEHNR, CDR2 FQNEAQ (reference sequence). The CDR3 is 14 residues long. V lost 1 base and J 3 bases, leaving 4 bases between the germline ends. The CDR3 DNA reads TGTGCCAGCAGCTTAGGGGGTGGGGCCAACGTCCTGACTTTC. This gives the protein CASSLGGGANVLTF.

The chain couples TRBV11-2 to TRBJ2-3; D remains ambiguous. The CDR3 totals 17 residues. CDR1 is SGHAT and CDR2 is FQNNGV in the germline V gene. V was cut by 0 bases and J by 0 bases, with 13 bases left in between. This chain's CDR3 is CASSLDLSSRSTDTQYF. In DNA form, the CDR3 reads TGTGCCAGCAGCTTAGATCTCTCCTCCAGAAGCACAGATACGCAGTATTTT. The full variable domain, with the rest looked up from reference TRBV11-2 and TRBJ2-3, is EAGVAQSPRYKIIEKRQSVAFWCNPISGHATLYWYQQILGQGPKLLIQFQNNGVVDDSQLPKDRFSAERLKGVDSTLKIQPAKLEDSAVYLCASSLDLSSRSTDTQYFGPGTRLTVL.

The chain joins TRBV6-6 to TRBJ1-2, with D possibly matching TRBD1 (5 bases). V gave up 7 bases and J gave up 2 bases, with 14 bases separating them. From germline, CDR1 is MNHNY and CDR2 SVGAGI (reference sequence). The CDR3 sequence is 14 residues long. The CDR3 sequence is CASTGGRANYGYTF. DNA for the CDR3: TGTGCCAGCACCGGGGGACGGGCGAACTATGGCTACACCTTC.

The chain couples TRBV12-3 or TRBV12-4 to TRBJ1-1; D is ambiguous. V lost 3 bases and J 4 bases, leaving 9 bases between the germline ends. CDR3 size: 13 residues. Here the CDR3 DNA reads TGTGCCAGCAGTTTGGTCGTTGCCACTGAAGCTTTCTTT. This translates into CASSLVVATEAFF.

The CDR3 region is CASSDDRDSGNTIYF. CDR3 nucleotides: TGTGCCAGCAGCGACGACAGAGACTCTGGAAACACCATATATTTT. This chain joins TRBV5-5 and TRBJ1-3; TRBD1 might be the D (5 bases). Germline V gene sequence: CDR1 SGHKS, CDR2 YYEKEE (reference sequence). Between the trimmed V and J ends, which lost 4 bases and 0 bases, there was a span of 11 bases. This CDR3 spans 15 amino acids.

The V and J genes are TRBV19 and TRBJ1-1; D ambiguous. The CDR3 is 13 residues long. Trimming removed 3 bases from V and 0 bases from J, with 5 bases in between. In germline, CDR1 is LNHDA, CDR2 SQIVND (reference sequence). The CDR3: CASSIRMNTEAFF. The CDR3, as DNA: TGTGCCAGTAGTATCAGGATGAACACTGAAGCTTTCTTT.

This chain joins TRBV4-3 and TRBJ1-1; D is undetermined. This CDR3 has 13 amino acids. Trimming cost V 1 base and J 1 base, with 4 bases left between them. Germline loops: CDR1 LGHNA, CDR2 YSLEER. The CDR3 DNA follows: TGCGCCAGCAGCCAAGGCGGGAACACTGAAGCTTTCTTT. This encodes CASSQGGNTEAFF.

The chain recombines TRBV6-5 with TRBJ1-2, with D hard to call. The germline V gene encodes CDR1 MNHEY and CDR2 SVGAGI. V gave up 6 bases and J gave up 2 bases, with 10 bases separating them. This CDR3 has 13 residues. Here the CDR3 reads CASRDRRNYGYTF. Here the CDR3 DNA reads TGTGCCAGCAGGGATCGACGGAACTATGGCTACACCTTC.

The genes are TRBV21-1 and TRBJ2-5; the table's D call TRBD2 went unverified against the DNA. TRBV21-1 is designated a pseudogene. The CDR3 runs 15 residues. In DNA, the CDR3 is TGTGCCAGCAGCAAAGCGCGGCGAGTACAAGAGACCCAGTACTTC. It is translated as CASSKARRVQETQYF.

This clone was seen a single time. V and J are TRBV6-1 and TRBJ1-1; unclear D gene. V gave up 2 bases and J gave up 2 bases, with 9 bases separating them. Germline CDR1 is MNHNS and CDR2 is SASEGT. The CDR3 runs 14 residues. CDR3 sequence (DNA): TGTGCCAGCAGTGAACGCTTGGCCAACACTGAAGCTTTCTTT. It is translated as CASSERLANTEAFF.

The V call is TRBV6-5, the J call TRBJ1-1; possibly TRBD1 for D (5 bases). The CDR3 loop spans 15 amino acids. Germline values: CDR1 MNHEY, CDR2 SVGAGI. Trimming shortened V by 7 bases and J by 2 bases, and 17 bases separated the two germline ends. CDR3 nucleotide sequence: TGTGCCAGCAACCCACGCGGGGGAATAAACACTGAAGCTTTCTTT. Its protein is CASNPRGGINTEAFF.

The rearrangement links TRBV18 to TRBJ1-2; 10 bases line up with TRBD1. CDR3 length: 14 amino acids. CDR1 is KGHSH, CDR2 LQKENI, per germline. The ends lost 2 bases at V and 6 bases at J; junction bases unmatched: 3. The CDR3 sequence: CASSPTTGGNGYTF. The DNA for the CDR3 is TGTGCCAGCTCACCAACGACAGGGGGCAATGGCTACACCTTC.

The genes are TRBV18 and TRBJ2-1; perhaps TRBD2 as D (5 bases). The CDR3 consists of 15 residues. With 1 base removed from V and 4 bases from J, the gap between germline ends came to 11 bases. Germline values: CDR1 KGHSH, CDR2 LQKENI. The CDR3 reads CASSPLQDSYNEQFF. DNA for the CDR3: TGTGCCAGCTCACCACTTCAGGACTCATACAATGAGCAGTTCTTC.

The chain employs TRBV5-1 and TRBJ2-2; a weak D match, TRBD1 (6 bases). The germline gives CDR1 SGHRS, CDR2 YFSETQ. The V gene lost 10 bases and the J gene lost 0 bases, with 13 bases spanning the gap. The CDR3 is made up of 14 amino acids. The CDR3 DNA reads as TGCGCCTCTACAGGGACGACGAACACCGGGGAGCTGTTTTTT. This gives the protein CASTGTTNTGELFF.

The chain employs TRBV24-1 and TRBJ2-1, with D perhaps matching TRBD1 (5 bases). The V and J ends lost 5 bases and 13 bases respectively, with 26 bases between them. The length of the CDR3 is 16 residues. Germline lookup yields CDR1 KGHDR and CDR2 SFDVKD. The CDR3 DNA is TGTGCCACCAGTGTAACGTCCAGGGTTCCTACAATACAACAGTTCTTC. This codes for CATSVTSRVPTIQQFF.

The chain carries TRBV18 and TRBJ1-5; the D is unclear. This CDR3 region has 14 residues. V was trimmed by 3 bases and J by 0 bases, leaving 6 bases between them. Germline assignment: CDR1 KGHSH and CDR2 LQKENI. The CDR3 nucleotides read TGTGCCAGCTCACCGGCTTATAGCAATCAGCCCCAGCATTTT. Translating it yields CASSPAYSNQPQHF.